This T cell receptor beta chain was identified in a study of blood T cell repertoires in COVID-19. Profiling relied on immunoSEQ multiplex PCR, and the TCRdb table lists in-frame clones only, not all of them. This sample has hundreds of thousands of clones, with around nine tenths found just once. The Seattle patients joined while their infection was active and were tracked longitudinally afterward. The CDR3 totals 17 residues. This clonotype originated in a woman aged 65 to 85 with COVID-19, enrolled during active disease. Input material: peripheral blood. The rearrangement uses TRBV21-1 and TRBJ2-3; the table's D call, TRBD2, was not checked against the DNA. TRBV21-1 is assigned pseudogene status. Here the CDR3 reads CASSVPKRPGMTDTQYF. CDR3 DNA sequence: TGTGCCAGCAGCGTTCCAAAGCGGCCAGGTATGACAGATACGCAGTATTTT.